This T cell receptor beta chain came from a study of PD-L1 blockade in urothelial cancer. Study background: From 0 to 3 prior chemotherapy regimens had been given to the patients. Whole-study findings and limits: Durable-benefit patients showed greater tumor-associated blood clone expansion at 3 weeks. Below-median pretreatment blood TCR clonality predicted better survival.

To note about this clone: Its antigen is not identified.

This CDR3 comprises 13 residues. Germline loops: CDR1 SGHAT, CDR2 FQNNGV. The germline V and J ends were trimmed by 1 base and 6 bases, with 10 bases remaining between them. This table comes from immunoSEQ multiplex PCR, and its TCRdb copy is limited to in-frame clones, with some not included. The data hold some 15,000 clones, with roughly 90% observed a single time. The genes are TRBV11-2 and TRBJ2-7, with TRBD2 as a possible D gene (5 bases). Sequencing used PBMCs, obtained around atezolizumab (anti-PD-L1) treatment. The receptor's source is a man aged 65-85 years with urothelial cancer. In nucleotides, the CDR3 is TGTGCCAGCAGCTTAGGGCTAGCAGGCGAGCAGTACTTC. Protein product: CASSLGLAGEQYF. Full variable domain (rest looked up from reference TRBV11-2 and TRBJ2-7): EAGVAQSPRYKIIEKRQSVAFWCNPISGHATLYWYQQILGQGPKLLIQFQNNGVVDDSQLPKDRFSAERLKGVDSTLKIQPAKLEDSAVYLCASSLGLAGEQYFGPGTRLTVT.